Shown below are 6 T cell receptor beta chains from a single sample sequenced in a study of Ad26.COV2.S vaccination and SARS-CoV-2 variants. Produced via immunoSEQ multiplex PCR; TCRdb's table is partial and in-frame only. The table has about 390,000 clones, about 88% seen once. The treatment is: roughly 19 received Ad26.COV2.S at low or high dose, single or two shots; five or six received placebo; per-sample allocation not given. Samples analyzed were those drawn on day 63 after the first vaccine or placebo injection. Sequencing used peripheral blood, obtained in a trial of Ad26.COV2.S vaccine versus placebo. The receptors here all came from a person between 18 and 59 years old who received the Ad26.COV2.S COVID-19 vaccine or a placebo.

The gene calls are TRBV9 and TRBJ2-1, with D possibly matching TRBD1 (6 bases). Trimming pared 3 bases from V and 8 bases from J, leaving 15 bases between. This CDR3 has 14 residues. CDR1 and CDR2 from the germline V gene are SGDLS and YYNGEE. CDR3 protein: CASSDSRGLHEQFF. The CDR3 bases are TGTGCCAGCAGCGATTCCAGGGGTTTACATGAGCAGTTCTTC.

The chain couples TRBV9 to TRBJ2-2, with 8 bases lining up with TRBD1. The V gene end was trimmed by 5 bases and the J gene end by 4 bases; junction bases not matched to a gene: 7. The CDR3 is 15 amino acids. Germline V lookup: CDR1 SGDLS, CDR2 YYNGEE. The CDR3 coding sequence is TGTGCCAGCAGAGGACAGGGAGAATTCACCGGGGAGCTGTTTTTT. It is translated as CASRGQGEFTGELFF. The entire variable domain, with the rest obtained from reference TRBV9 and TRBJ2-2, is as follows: DSGVTQTPKHLITATGQRVTLRCSPRSGDLSVYWYQQSLDQGLQFLIQYYNGEERAKGNILERFSAQQFPDLHSELNLSSLELGDSALYFCASRGQGEFTGELFFGEGSRLTVL.

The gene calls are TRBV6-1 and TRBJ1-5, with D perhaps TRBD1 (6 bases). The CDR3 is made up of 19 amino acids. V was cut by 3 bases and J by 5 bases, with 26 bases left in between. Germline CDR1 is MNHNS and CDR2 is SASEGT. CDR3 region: CASSDYFQGTYSTDQPQHF. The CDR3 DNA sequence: TGTGCCAGCAGTGATTACTTCCAGGGGACATACAGCACGGATCAGCCCCAGCATTTT.

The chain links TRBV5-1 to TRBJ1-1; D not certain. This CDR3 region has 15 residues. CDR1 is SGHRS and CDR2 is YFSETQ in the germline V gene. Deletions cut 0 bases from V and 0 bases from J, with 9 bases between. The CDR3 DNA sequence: TGCGCCAGCAGCTTGGGTTACGGCATGAACACTGAAGCTTTCTTT. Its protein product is CASSLGYGMNTEAFF.

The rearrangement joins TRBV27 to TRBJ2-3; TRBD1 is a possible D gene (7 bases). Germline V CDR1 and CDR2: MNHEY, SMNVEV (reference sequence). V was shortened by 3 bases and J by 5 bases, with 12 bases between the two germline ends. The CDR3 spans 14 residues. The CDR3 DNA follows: TGTGCCAGCAGTTTGAGGGGGCGGGGAGATACGCAGTATTTT. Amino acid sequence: CASSLRGRGDTQYF.

In DNA, the CDR3 is TGCGCCAGCAGCCAAGTGGGACAGGGTACCGGGGAGCTGTTTTTT. This codes for CASSQVGQGTGELFF. This sequence joins TRBV4-3 and TRBJ2-2; TRBD1 matches 9 bases. Germline V gene data show CDR1 as LGHNA and CDR2 as YSLEER. CDR3 length: 15 amino acids. Germline trimming cut 1 base from V and 5 bases from J; bases unmatched to any gene: 2.